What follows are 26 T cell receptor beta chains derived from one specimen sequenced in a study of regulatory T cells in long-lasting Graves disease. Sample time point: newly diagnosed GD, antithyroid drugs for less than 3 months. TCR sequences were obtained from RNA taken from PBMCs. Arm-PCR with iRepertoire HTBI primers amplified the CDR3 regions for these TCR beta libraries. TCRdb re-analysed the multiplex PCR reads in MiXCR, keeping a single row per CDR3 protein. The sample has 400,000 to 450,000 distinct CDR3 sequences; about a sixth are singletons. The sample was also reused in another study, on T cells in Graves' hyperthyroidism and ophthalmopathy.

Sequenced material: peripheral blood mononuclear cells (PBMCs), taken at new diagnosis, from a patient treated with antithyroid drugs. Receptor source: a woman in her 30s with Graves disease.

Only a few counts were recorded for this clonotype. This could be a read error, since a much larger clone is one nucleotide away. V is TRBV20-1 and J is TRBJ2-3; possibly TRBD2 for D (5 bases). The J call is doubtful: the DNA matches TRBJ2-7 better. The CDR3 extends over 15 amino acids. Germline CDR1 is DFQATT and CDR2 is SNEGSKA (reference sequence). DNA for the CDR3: TGCAGTGCTAGAGGGTCAGCGGAAGGTTCCTACGAGCAGTACTTC. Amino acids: CSARGSAEGSYEQYF.

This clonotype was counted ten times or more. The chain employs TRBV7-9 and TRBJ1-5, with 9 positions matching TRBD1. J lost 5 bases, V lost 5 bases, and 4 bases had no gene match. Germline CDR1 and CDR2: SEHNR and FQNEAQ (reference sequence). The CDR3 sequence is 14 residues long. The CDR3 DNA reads TGTGCCAGCAGCAAGACAGGGGGGGATCAGCCCCAGCATTTT. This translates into CASSKTGGDQPQHF.

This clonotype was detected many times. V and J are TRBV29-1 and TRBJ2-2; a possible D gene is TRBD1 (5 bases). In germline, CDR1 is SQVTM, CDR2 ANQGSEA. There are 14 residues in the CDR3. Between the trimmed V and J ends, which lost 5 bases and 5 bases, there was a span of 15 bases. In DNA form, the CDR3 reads TGCAGCGTTCCTCGGGCAGGGCAAACCGGGGAGCTGTTTTTT. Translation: CSVPRAGQTGELFF.

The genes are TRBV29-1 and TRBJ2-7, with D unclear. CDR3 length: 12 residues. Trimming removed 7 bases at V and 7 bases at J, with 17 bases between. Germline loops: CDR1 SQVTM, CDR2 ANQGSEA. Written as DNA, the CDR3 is TGCAGCGCCGAGACTCTGAAGGAGGAGCAGTACTTC. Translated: CSAETLKEEQYF.

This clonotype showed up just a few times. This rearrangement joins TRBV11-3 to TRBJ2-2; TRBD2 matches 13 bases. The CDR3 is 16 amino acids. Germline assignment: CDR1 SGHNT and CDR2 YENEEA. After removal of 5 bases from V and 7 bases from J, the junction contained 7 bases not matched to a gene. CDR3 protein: CASSPGLAGDRGELFF. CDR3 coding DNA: TGTGCCAGCAGCCCCGGACTAGCGGGAGATCGCGGGGAGCTGTTTTTT.

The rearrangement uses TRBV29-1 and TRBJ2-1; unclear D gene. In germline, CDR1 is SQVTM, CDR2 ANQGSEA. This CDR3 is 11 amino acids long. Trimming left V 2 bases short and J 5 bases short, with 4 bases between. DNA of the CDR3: TGCAGCGTTGAAAGCCACAATGAGCAGTTCTTC. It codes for CSVESHNEQFF.

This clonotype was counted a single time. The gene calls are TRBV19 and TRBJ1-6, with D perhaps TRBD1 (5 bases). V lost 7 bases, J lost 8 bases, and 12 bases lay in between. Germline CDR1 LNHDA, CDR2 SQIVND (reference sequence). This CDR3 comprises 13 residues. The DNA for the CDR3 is TGTGCCAGTACCCTGGGGGGGGATTCACCCCTCCACTTT. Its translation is CASTLGGDSPLHF.

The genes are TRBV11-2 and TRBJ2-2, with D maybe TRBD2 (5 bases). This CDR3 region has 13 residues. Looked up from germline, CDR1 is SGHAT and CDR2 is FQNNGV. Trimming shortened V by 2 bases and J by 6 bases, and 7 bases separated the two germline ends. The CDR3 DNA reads TGTGCCAGCAGCTTAACTAGGCCCGGGGAGCTGTTTTTT. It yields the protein CASSLTRPGELFF.

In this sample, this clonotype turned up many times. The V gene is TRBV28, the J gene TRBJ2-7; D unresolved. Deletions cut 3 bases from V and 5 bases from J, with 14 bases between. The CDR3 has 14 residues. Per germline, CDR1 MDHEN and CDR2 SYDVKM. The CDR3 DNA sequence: TGTGCCAGCAGTTTTGGCAGCCTCAGCAACGAGCAGTACTTC. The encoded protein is CASSFGSLSNEQYF.

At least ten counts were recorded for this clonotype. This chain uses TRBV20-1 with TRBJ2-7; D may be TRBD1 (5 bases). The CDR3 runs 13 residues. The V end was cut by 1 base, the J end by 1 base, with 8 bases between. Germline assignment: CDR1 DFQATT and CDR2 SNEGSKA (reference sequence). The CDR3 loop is CSARGRQSYEQYF. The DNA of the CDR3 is TGCAGTGCTAGAGGGAGACAGTCCTACGAGCAGTACTTC.

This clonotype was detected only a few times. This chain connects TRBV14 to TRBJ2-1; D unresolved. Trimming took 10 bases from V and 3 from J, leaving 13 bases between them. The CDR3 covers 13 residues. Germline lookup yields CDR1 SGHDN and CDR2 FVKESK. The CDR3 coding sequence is TGTGCCACGCAGCCCACCAACTACAATGAGCAGTTCTTC. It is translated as CATQPTNYNEQFF.

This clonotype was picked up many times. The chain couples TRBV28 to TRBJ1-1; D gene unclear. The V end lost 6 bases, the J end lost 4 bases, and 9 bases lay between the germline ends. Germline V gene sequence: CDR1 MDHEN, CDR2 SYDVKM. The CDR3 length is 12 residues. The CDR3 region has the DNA TGTGCCAGCAGACCACCGGCCACTGAAGCTTTCTTT. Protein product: CASRPPATEAFF.

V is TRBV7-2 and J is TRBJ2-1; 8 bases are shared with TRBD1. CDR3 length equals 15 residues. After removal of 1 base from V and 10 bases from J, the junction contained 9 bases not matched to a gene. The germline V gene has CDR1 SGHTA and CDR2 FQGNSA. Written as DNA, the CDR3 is TGTGCCAGCAGCTTAGTAAGACTGGACAGGGAGGAGCAGTTCTTC. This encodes CASSLVRLDREEQFF.

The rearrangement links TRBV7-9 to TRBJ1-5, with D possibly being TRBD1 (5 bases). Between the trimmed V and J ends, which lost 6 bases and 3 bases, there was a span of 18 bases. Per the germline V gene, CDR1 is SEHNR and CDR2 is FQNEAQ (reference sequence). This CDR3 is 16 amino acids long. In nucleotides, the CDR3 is TGTGCCAGCAGTACAGACCGGGACGGCACCAATCAGCCCCAGCATTTT. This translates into CASSTDRDGTNQPQHF. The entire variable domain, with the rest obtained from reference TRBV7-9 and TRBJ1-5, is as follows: DTGVSQNPRHKITKRGQNVTFRCDPISEHNRLYWYRQTLGQGPEFLTYFQNEAQLEKSRLLSDRFSAERPKGSFSTLEIQRTEQGDSAMYLCASSTDRDGTNQPQHFGDGTRLSIL.

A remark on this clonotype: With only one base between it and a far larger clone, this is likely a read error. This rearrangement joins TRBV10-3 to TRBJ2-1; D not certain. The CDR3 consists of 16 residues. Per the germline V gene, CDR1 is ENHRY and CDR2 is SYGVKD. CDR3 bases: TGTGCCAGCAGTCACCTCCAGGCCCCCTCCTACAATGAGCAGTTCTTC. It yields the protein CASSHLQAPSYNEQFF.

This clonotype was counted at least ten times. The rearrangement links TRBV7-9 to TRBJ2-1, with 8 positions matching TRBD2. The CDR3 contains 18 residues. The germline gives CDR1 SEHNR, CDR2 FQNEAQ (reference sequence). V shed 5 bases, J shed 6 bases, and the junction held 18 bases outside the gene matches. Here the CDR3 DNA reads TGTGCCAGCAGCCCTGGGGGGGCGGGAGGATTTATCCGCAATGAGCAGTTCTTC. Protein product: CASSPGGAGGFIRNEQFF.

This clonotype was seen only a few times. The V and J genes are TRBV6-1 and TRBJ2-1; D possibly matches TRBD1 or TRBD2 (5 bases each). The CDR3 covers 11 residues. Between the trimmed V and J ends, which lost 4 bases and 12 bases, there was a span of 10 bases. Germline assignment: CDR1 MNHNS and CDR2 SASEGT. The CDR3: CASSAGTWQFF. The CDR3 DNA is TGTGCCAGCAGTGCCGGGACGTGGCAGTTCTTC.

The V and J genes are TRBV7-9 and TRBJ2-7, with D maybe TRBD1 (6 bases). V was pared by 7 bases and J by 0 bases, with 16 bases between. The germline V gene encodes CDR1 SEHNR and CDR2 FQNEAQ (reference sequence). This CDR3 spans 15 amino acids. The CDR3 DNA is TGTGCCAGCACCCACTGGACAGAGAGCTCCTACGAGCAGTACTTC. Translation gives CASTHWTESSYEQYF. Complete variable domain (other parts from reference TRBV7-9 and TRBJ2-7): DTGVSQNPRHKITKRGQNVTFRCDPISEHNRLYWYRQTLGQGPEFLTYFQNEAQLEKSRLLSDRFSAERPKGSFSTLEIQRTEQGDSAMYLCASTHWTESSYEQYFGPGTRLTVT.

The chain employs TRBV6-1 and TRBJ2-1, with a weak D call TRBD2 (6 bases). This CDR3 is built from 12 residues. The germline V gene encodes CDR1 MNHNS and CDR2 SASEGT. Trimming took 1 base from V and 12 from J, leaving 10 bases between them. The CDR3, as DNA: TGTGCCAGCAGTGAAGGGATGGGAGGGCAGTTCTTC. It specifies CASSEGMGGQFF.

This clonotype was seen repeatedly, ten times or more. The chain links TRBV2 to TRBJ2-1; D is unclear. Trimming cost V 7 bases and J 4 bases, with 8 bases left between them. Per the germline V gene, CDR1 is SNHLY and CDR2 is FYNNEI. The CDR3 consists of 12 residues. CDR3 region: CASNNGYNEQFF. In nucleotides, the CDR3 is TGTGCCAGCAACAATGGATACAATGAGCAGTTCTTC.

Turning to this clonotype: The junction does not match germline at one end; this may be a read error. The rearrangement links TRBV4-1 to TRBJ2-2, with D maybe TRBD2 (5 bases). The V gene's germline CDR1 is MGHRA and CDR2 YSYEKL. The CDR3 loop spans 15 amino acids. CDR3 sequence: CASSQIGINTGEQFF. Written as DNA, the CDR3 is TGCGCCAGCAGCCAGATTGGGATTAACACCGGGGAGCAGTTTTTT.

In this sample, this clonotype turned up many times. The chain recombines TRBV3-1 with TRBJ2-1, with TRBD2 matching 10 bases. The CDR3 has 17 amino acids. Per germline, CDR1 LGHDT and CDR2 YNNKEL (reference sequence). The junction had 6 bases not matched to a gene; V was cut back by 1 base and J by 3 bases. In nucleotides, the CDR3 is TGTGCCAGCAGCCAAGGCCACGGACTAGCGGACTACAATGAGCAGTTCTTC. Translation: CASSQGHGLADYNEQFF.

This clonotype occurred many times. The CDR3 sequence is CSARDPSFEQYF. CDR3 in DNA: TGCAGTGCTAGAGATCCTTCGTTCGAGCAGTACTTC. The rearrangement links TRBV20-1 to TRBJ2-7; no reliable D call. The CDR3 spans 12 residues. Germline CDR1 and CDR2: DFQATT and SNEGSKA (reference sequence). The germline V and J ends were trimmed by 0 bases and 6 bases, with 9 bases remaining between them.

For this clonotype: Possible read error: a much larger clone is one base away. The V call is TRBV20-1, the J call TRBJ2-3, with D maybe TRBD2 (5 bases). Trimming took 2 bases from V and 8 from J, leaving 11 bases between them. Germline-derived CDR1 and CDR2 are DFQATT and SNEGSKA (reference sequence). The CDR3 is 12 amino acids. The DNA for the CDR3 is TGCAGTGCTAGACTCAGCGCGGGTACGCAGTATTTT. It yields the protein CSARLSAGTQYF.

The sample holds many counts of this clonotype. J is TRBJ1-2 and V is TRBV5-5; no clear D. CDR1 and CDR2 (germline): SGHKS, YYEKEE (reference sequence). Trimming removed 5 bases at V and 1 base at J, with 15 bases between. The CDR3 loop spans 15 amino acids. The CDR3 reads CASRRADTINYGYTF. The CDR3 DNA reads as TGTGCCAGCAGACGGGCCGACACAATTAACTATGGCTACACCTTC.

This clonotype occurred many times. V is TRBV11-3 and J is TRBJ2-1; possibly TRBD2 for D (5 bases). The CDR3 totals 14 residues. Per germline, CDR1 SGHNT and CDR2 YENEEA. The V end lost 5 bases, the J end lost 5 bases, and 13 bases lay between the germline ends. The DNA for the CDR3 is TGTGCCAGCAGCCGAACCTACGGGGACAATGAGCAGTTCTTC. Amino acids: CASSRTYGDNEQFF.